The entry that follows covers one T cell receptor beta chain sequence. Clones were sequenced by immunoSEQ multiplex PCR, and TCRdb holds only the in-frame ones, with some missing. This sample has around 180,000 clones, with 84% found just once. Clinical history reported by participants formed the basis on which cohorts were assigned. This record belongs to a study of blood T cell repertoires in COVID-19. The ends lost 4 bases at V and 9 bases at J; junction bases unmatched: 7. CDR1 is SGHTS and CDR2 is YDEGEE in the germline V gene. The CDR3 runs to 14 residues. This chain links TRBV5-8 with TRBJ1-6, with 7 nucleotides matching TRBD1. The source is a man aged 50 to 59 who had recovered from COVID-19. Sequencing input: PBMCs or T cells enriched from blood (not recorded which). The CDR3 nucleotides are TGTGCCAGCAGCCCACAGGGGAATGTTTCACCCCTCCACTTT. The encoded protein is CASSPQGNVSPLHF.